The 3 T cell receptor beta chains below were found in one sample sequenced in a study of blood T cell repertoires in COVID-19. Method: immunoSEQ multiplex PCR; TCRdb's copy keeps in-frame clones and lacks some. The sample holds about 30,000 clones, around 87% seen once. Sequencing was performed on peripheral blood. The receptors were gathered from a human donor in a cohort sampled during active COVID-19. The donor label of this sample is uncertain.

The chain is built from TRBV9 and TRBJ2-1; TRBD2 is a possible D gene (6 bases). In germline, CDR1 is SGDLS, CDR2 YYNGEE. This CDR3 is 15 amino acids long. The V end lost 0 bases, the J end lost 2 bases, and 9 bases lay between the germline ends. In DNA form, the CDR3 reads TGTGCCAGCAGCGTAGCAAGCGGGCCCTACAATGAGCAGTTCTTC. It yields the protein CASSVASGPYNEQFF.

The chain combines TRBV5-5 with TRBJ2-1, with D possibly matching TRBD2 (5 bases). The CDR3 extends over 13 amino acids. V was shortened by 4 bases and J by 5 bases, with 10 bases between the two germline ends. Germline V gives CDR1 SGHKS, CDR2 YYEKEE (reference sequence). The CDR3 reads CASSQARDNEQFF. In DNA form, the CDR3 reads TGTGCCAGCAGCCAGGCGCGGGACAATGAGCAGTTCTTC.

The sample holds one count of this clone. The rearrangement links TRBV6-5 to TRBJ1-1, with 10 bases aligning to TRBD1. The germline gives CDR1 MNHEY, CDR2 SVGAGI. This CDR3 has 14 amino acids. V was clipped by 6 bases and J by 5 bases; unmatched bases: 6. CDR3 DNA: TGTGCCAGCAGGGGCCGGGACAGGGGAACTGAAGCTTTCTTT. It yields the protein CASRGRDRGTEAFF.